This entry describes one T cell receptor beta chain. Its antigen is not known. For TCRbeta, the library was prepared with unique molecular identifiers. TCRdb reprocessed the PCR reads via MiXCR and lists one record per CDR3 protein. There are about 420,000 distinct CDR3 sequences in the sample; 15% to 20% occur only once, and 25% to 30% lies in the top ten. These data are taken from a study of T-cell reconstitution after alpha-beta-depleted transplantation in children. Study-level findings and limits: It was reported that alpha-beta T cells came from several hundred expanded graft clones (about two months after transplant).

CDR3 length: 15 residues. Germline trimming cut 6 bases from V and 3 bases from J; bases unmatched to any gene: 8. CDR1 and CDR2 from the germline V gene are SGHTA and FQGNSA. The chain recombines TRBV7-2 with TRBJ2-5, with 9 nucleotides matching TRBD2. The clonotype comes from a boy younger than two who had a stem cell transplant for Wiskott-Aldrich syndrome, so the T cells may come from the graft donor. Source: PBMCs, mostly from graft donor cells, taken 360 days after TCRalphabeta/CD19-depleted stem cell transplant. CDR3 loop: CASRRGTSSEETQYF. The CDR3 DNA reads as TGTGCCAGCAGACGAGGGACTAGCTCTGAAGAGACCCAGTACTTC.